These T cell receptor beta chains were read from a single sample in a study of T cell repertoires in cytomegalovirus infection. In TCRdb, the reads were re-called with MiXCR into one record per CDR3 protein. Of fewer than 1,000,000 distinct CDR3 sequences listed, around 30% were seen once; the top ten hold over 12%. Their target antigens are unknown. Specimen: cultured CD8+ T cells from PBMCs, collected from culture after CMV antigen stimulation. These receptors came from a human donor in good health (CMV status not recorded). Some clones in this sample may be carry-over from other donors' samples. Both conserved end residues are part of each CDR3. D genes are given only for firm matches. Clone size is shown for a subset of rows, as once, few, many or a class of expanded clone.

clone size: few; J gene: TRBJ2-3; V gene: TRBV7-6; CDR3 length: 17; D gene: TRBD2; CDR3 protein: CASSLTPSGGLTDTQYF; CDR3 DNA: TGTGCCAGCAGCTTAACGCCTAGCGGGGGGCTCACAGATACGCAGTATTTT
clone size: -; J gene: TRBJ1-1; V gene: TRBV7-9; CDR3 length: 15; D gene: -; CDR3 protein: CASSLPPQGSPEAFF; CDR3 DNA: TGTGCCAGCAGCTTACCCCCCCAGGGATCCCCTGAAGCTTTCTTT
clone size: few; J gene: TRBJ1-2; V gene: TRBV27; CDR3 length: 14; D gene: TRBD1; CDR3 protein: CASSLQGGLYGYTF; CDR3 DNA: TGTGCCAGCAGTTTACAAGGGGGCCTCTATGGCTACACCTTC
clone size: -; J gene: TRBJ1-6; V gene: TRBV20-1; CDR3 length: 15; D gene: -; CDR3 protein: CSATSRRGVDSPLHF; CDR3 DNA: TGCAGTGCTACATCCCGACGGGGCGTCGATTCACCCCTCCACTTT
clone size: -; J gene: TRBJ2-5; V gene: TRBV6-6; CDR3 length: 16; D gene: TRBD2; CDR3 protein: CASSYPRGGNEETQYF; CDR3 DNA: TGTGCCAGCAGTTACCCCCGGGGGGGGAATGAAGAGACCCAGTACTTC
clone size: many; J gene: TRBJ2-7; V gene: TRBV7-8; CDR3 length: 12; D gene: -; CDR3 protein: CASSPEGGEQYF; CDR3 DNA: TGTGCCAGCAGCCCTGAGGGGGGCGAGCAGTACTTC
clone size: many; J gene: TRBJ2-3; V gene: TRBV7-6; CDR3 length: 15; D gene: -; CDR3 protein: CASSLDRERTDTQYF; CDR3 DNA: TGTGCCAGCAGCTTAGACAGGGAGCGCACAGATACGCAGTATTTT
clone size: -; J gene: TRBJ2-1; V gene: TRBV18; CDR3 length: 16; D gene: -; CDR3 protein: CASSPSGSGHYNEQFF; CDR3 DNA: TGTGCCAGCTCACCATCTGGGAGCGGTCACTACAATGAGCAGTTCTTC
clone size: -; J gene: TRBJ2-1; V gene: TRBV2; CDR3 length: 13; D gene: -; CDR3 protein: CASSDEGYNEQFF; CDR3 DNA: TGTGCCAGCAGTGACGAGGGATACAATGAGCAGTTCTTC
clone size: few; J gene: TRBJ1-6; V gene: TRBV7-8; CDR3 length: 14; D gene: -; CDR3 protein: CASSLVGTNSPLHF; CDR3 DNA: TGTGCCAGCAGCTTAGTTGGAACTAATTCACCCCTCCACTTT
clone size: few; J gene: TRBJ2-5; V gene: TRBV7-2; CDR3 length: 14; D gene: -; CDR3 protein: CASSLVWDQETQYF; CDR3 DNA: TGTGCCAGCAGCTTAGTATGGGATCAAGAGACCCAGTACTTC
clone size: -; J gene: TRBJ1-5; V gene: TRBV20-1; CDR3 length: 16; D gene: -; CDR3 protein: CSAEGDSVGGNQPQHF; CDR3 DNA: TGCAGTGCTGAGGGGGACTCTGTCGGAGGCAATCAGCCCCAGCATTTT
clone size: -; J gene: TRBJ1-5; V gene: TRBV12-3/TRBV12-4; CDR3 length: 15; D gene: -; CDR3 protein: CASSRTDDSNQPQHF; CDR3 DNA: TGTGCCAGCAGCCGGACGGACGATAGCAATCAGCCCCAGCATTTT
clone size: -; J gene: TRBJ1-1; V gene: TRBV4-1; CDR3 length: 14; D gene: -; CDR3 protein: CASSQGYGDAEAFF; CDR3 DNA: TGCGCCAGCAGCCAGGGTTATGGAGACGCTGAAGCTTTCTTT
clone size: few; J gene: TRBJ2-1; V gene: TRBV24-1; CDR3 length: 15; D gene: -; CDR3 protein: CATSGRGSSNNEQFF; CDR3 DNA: TGTGCCACCAGTGGTAGAGGGTCTTCAAACAATGAGCAGTTCTTC
clone size: -; J gene: TRBJ1-4; V gene: TRBV7-2; CDR3 length: 16; D gene: -; CDR3 protein: CASSLGRRPLGEKLFF; CDR3 DNA: TGTGCCAGCAGCTTAGGACGGCGGCCACTGGGGGAAAAACTGTTTTTT
clone size: -; J gene: TRBJ1-2; V gene: TRBV27; CDR3 length: 16; D gene: -; CDR3 protein: CASSLRRVREFDGYTF; CDR3 DNA: TGTGCCAGCAGTCTCCGCCGCGTCAGGGAGTTTGATGGCTACACCTTC
clone size: -; J gene: TRBJ1-4; V gene: TRBV7-6; CDR3 length: 17; D gene: -; CDR3 protein: CASSPTGGPSLNEKLFF; CDR3 DNA: TGTGCCAGCAGTCCAACAGGCGGCCCATCCCTTAATGAAAAACTGTTTTTT
clone size: few; J gene: TRBJ2-5; V gene: TRBV12-3/TRBV12-4; CDR3 length: 19; D gene: TRBD2; CDR3 protein: CASSFTTSRLAGGEETQYF; CDR3 DNA: TGTGCCAGCAGTTTCACGACGTCGAGACTAGCGGGGGGAGAAGAGACCCAGTACTTC
clone size: -; J gene: TRBJ2-3; V gene: TRBV7-9; CDR3 length: 17; D gene: TRBD1; CDR3 protein: CASSPPRGQGDIDTQYF; CDR3 DNA: TGTGCCAGCAGCCCACCACGGGGACAGGGGGATATAGATACGCAGTATTTT
clone size: few; J gene: TRBJ1-1; V gene: TRBV10-3; CDR3 length: 13; D gene: TRBD1; CDR3 protein: CAITGEVRTEAFF; CDR3 DNA: TGTGCCATTACAGGGGAGGTTCGCACTGAAGCTTTCTTT
clone size: -; J gene: TRBJ2-3; V gene: TRBV11-3; CDR3 length: 16; D gene: -; CDR3 protein: CASSSWGDSVADTQYF; CDR3 DNA: TGTGCCAGCAGCTCGTGGGGGGACTCAGTTGCAGATACGCAGTATTTT
clone size: -; J gene: TRBJ1-1; V gene: TRBV9; CDR3 length: 16; D gene: -; CDR3 protein: CASSGGRHRGVGEAFF; CDR3 DNA: TGTGCCAGCAGCGGAGGCAGGCATAGGGGGGTCGGTGAAGCTTTCTTT
clone size: once; J gene: TRBJ2-7; V gene: TRBV4-1; CDR3 length: 18; D gene: TRBD1; CDR3 protein: CASSQHPGTGLDSYEQYF; CDR3 DNA: TGCGCCAGCAGCCAACATCCTGGGACAGGGCTGGACTCCTACGAGCAGTACTTC
clone size: -; J gene: TRBJ1-2; V gene: TRBV29-1; CDR3 length: 13; D gene: -; CDR3 protein: CSVESTTDYGYTF; CDR3 DNA: TGCAGCGTTGAGAGCACGACGGACTATGGCTACACCTTC
clone size: few; J gene: TRBJ2-5; V gene: TRBV4-3; CDR3 length: 14; D gene: -; CDR3 protein: CASSQGDGGAVQYF; CDR3 DNA: TGCGCCAGCAGCCAAGGCGATGGGGGCGCGGTCCAGTACTTC
clone size: few; J gene: TRBJ2-7; V gene: TRBV27; CDR3 length: 14; D gene: -; CDR3 protein: CASSLSIQTYEQYF; CDR3 DNA: TGTGCCAGCAGTTTATCGATACAGACCTACGAGCAGTACTTC
clone size: -; J gene: TRBJ1-2; V gene: TRBV27; CDR3 length: 16; D gene: TRBD1; CDR3 protein: CASSTWGGGLIKGYTF; CDR3 DNA: TGTGCCAGCAGTACATGGGGAGGGGGCCTGATCAAGGGCTACACCTTC
clone size: -; J gene: TRBJ2-1; V gene: TRBV19; CDR3 length: 16; D gene: TRBD2; CDR3 protein: CASSIGGGGPHNEQFF; CDR3 DNA: TGTGCCAGTAGTATTGGAGGCGGGGGGCCTCACAATGAGCAGTTCTTC
clone size: -; J gene: TRBJ1-4; V gene: TRBV6-1; CDR3 length: 12; D gene: -; CDR3 protein: CASSYGGGKLFF; CDR3 DNA: TGTGCCAGCAGTTATGGGGGTGGAAAACTGTTTTTT
clone size: few; J gene: TRBJ2-7; V gene: TRBV7-4; CDR3 length: 14; D gene: -; CDR3 protein: CASSLAGLPIEQYF; CDR3 DNA: TGTGCCAGCAGCTTAGCAGGACTTCCTATCGAGCAGTACTTC
clone size: few; J gene: TRBJ1-3; V gene: TRBV2; CDR3 length: 14; D gene: TRBD1; CDR3 protein: CASSGDRGGNTIYF; CDR3 DNA: TGTGCCAGCAGTGGAGACAGGGGAGGAAACACCATATATTTT
clone size: -; J gene: TRBJ2-3; V gene: TRBV5-4; CDR3 length: 12; D gene: -; CDR3 protein: CASSSGQDTQYF; CDR3 DNA: TGTGCCAGCAGCTCGGGACAAGATACGCAGTATTTT
clone size: -; J gene: TRBJ1-2; V gene: TRBV27; CDR3 length: 13; D gene: -; CDR3 protein: CASSPSSTVGYTF; CDR3 DNA: TGTGCCAGCAGCCCGTCCTCGACTGTCGGCTACACCTTC
clone size: few; J gene: TRBJ2-1; V gene: TRBV7-9; CDR3 length: 16; D gene: TRBD2; CDR3 protein: CASSPPGGANYNEQFF; CDR3 DNA: TGTGCCAGCAGCCCTCCGGGAGGGGCGAACTACAATGAGCAGTTCTTC
clone size: -; J gene: TRBJ2-1; V gene: TRBV6-5; CDR3 length: 16; D gene: -; CDR3 protein: CASSYSSPTFYNEQFF; CDR3 DNA: TGTGCCAGCAGTTACTCTTCACCAACCTTCTACAATGAGCAGTTCTTC
clone size: few; J gene: TRBJ1-4; V gene: TRBV5-8; CDR3 length: 16; D gene: -; CDR3 protein: CASSLDGPSTNEKLFF; CDR3 DNA: TGTGCCAGCAGCTTGGACGGTCCCTCAACTAATGAAAAACTGTTTTTT
clone size: -; J gene: TRBJ2-7; V gene: TRBV5-5; CDR3 length: 15; D gene: TRBD1; CDR3 protein: CASSYGQALSYEQYF; CDR3 DNA: TGTGCCAGCAGTTACGGACAGGCTTTATCCTACGAGCAGTACTTC
clone size: -; J gene: TRBJ2-1; V gene: TRBV5-4; CDR3 length: 15; D gene: -; CDR3 protein: CASRQRGSANNEQFF; CDR3 DNA: TGTGCCAGCAGACAAAGGGGTAGCGCTAACAATGAGCAGTTCTTC
clone size: -; J gene: TRBJ1-1; V gene: TRBV6-2/TRBV6-3; CDR3 length: 15; D gene: TRBD1; CDR3 protein: CASSLVGTGYTEAFF; CDR3 DNA: TGTGCCAGCAGTCTCGTAGGGACAGGTTACACTGAAGCTTTCTTT
clone size: many; J gene: TRBJ2-5; V gene: TRBV7-2; CDR3 length: 15; D gene: -; CDR3 protein: CASSQDSLNQETQYF; CDR3 DNA: TGTGCCAGCAGCCAGGACAGTCTCAACCAAGAGACCCAGTACTTC
clone size: many; J gene: TRBJ2-3; V gene: TRBV6-1; CDR3 length: 15; D gene: TRBD2; CDR3 protein: CASSDLAGDTDTQYF; CDR3 DNA: TGTGCCAGCAGTGACCTAGCGGGGGATACAGATACGCAGTATTTT
clone size: many; J gene: TRBJ2-2; V gene: TRBV10-3; CDR3 length: 12; D gene: -; CDR3 protein: CAISPNTGELFF; CDR3 DNA: TGTGCCATCAGTCCTAACACCGGGGAGCTGTTTTTT
clone size: -; J gene: TRBJ1-1; V gene: TRBV7-9; CDR3 length: 13; D gene: -; CDR3 protein: CASTSAGAGEAFF; CDR3 DNA: TGTGCCAGCACCTCAGCGGGCGCCGGGGAAGCTTTCTTT
clone size: -; J gene: TRBJ1-5; V gene: TRBV27; CDR3 length: 15; D gene: -; CDR3 protein: CASRDGPGGNQPQHF; CDR3 DNA: TGTGCCAGCAGGGACGGGCCGGGGGGCAATCAGCCCCAGCATTTT
clone size: -; J gene: TRBJ1-5; V gene: TRBV7-6; CDR3 length: 15; D gene: -; CDR3 protein: CASSLLAGDNQPQHF; CDR3 DNA: TGTGCCAGCAGCTTATTGGCGGGTGACAATCAGCCCCAGCATTTT
clone size: few; J gene: TRBJ1-1; V gene: TRBV29-1; CDR3 length: 11; D gene: -; CDR3 protein: CSVWGGTEAFF; CDR3 DNA: TGCAGCGTCTGGGGCGGCACTGAAGCTTTCTTT
clone size: -; J gene: TRBJ2-7; V gene: TRBV6-6; CDR3 length: 16; D gene: TRBD2; CDR3 protein: CASSYPREGGPREQYF; CDR3 DNA: TGTGCCAGCAGTTACCCTCGGGAGGGTGGGCCGAGGGAGCAGTACTTC
clone size: -; J gene: TRBJ1-2; V gene: TRBV6-2/TRBV6-3; CDR3 length: 14; D gene: -; CDR3 protein: CASSYLQGPYGYTF; CDR3 DNA: TGTGCCAGCAGTTATCTCCAGGGGCCGTATGGCTACACCTTC